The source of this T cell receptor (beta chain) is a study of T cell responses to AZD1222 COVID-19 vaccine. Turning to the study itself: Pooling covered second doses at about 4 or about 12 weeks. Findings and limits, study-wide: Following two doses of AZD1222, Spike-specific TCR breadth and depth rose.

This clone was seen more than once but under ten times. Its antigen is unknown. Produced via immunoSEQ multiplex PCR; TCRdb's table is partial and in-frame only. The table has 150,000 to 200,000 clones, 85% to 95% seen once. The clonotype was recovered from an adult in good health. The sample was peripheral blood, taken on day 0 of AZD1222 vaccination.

The CDR3: CASRPFGGGYGYTF. The CDR3, as DNA: TGTGCCAGCAGGCCCTTTGGAGGCGGCTATGGCTACACCTTC. V is TRBV6-5 and J is TRBJ1-2, with unresolved D. The CDR3 runs 14 residues. CDR1 is MNHEY and CDR2 is SVGAGI in the germline V gene. The V and J ends lost 6 bases and 4 bases respectively, with 15 bases between them.